Presented here are 3 T cell receptor beta chains from one specimen sequenced in a study of T cell repertoires in cytomegalovirus infection. TCRdb passed the reads through MiXCR, listing each CDR3 protein once. Here the sample spans hundreds of thousands of distinct CDR3 sequences, roughly 18% being singletons. The sample comprised PBMCs. The source of these receptors is a human donor in good health (CMV status not recorded). Some clones in this sample may be carry-over from other donors' samples.

This clonotype was picked up a small number of times. CDR3 amino acids: CSASLEGTRSVQFF. In DNA, the CDR3 is TGCAGTGCTAGTCTAGAGGGTACACGCTCGGTGCAGTTCTTC. This chain links TRBV20-1 with TRBJ2-1; D possibly corresponds to TRBD2 (5 bases). The CDR3 is 14 amino acids. Deletions cut 3 bases from V and 12 bases from J, with 21 bases between. The germline CDR1 and CDR2 sequences are DFQATT and SNEGSKA (reference sequence).

This clonotype was counted only a few times. The rearrangement uses TRBV20-1 and TRBJ2-5; TRBD1 agrees at 9 bases. The germline CDR1 and CDR2 sequences are DFQATT and SNEGSKA (reference sequence). The J segment lost 5 bases and the V segment lost 4 bases, leaving 2 bases of the junction unmatched. The CDR3 runs 12 residues. CDR3 in amino acids: CSAKQGAETQYF. In nucleotides, the CDR3 is TGCAGTGCTAAACAGGGGGCGGAGACCCAGTACTTC.

This chain uses TRBV19 with TRBJ1-5; D is uncertain. The CDR3 loop spans 15 amino acids. The V end was cut by 3 bases, the J end by 0 bases, with 9 bases between. Germline loops: CDR1 LNHDA, CDR2 SQIVND (reference sequence). The CDR3 DNA reads TGTGCCAGTAGTATTCGGGGAAATAGCAATCAGCCCCAGCATTTT. Translating gives CASSIRGNSNQPQHF.